Listed below are T cell receptor beta chains from one sample, sequenced in a study of cytomegalovirus exposure and HLA in healthy donors. The assay was immunoSEQ multiplex PCR, and TCRdb's table has in-frame clones only and misses some. The sample contains more than 55,000 clones, roughly 94% of which appear only once. Source material: PBMCs. Receptors originate from a woman under 30 in good health and CMV-seronegative. Each CDR3 is given without its conserved first and last residue. Each record gives: J gene, V gene, CDR3 protein.

TRBJ2-1,TRBV19,ASSITKNNEQF
TRBJ2-3,TRBV5-1,ASSLAAGPQKAQY
TRBJ1-5,TRBV2,ASSDLGGWEPQH
TRBJ2-7,TRBV4-3,VSSQAGGVSYEQY
TRBJ1-6,TRBV19,ASSPPGDSPLH
TRBJ2-3,TRBV7-3,ASSLAGRSTDTQY
TRBJ2-3,TRBV7-2,ASSPLQRTSGTQY
TRBJ1-1,TRBV5-1,ASSPRTANTEAF
TRBJ1-3,TRBV19,ASSALNRVRDSGNTIY
TRBJ1-2,TRBV18,ASSPRNRGQVYGYT
TRBJ1-2,TRBV9,ASSPPLRGRDYT
TRBJ2-1,TRBV6-1,ASSETSGGADEQF
TRBJ1-4,TRBV18,ASSPSLGGAGEKLF
TRBJ1-1,TRBV7-9,ASSLGPRSNTEAF
TRBJ2-7,TRBV6-5,ASSYPTGEQY
TRBJ1-5,TRBV6-1,ASSVGQGSNQPQH
TRBJ1-2,TRBV5-5,ASTSGQAANYGYT
TRBJ1-2,TRBV19,ASSQVDYGYT
TRBJ2-1,TRBV7-8,ASSRTGFSEQF
TRBJ1-6,TRBV4-3,ASSQGAWGTENSPLH
TRBJ2-7,TRBV14,ASSQVGVLGTGTFIFYEQY
TRBJ2-5,TRBV14,ASSQGWAGGTEETQY
TRBJ1-5,TRBV19,ASSPRGQPQH
TRBJ2-1,TRBV18,ASSPTRETVF
TRBJ1-2,TRBV7-9,ASSLGNLGKGIDYGYT
TRBJ1-5,TRBV18,ASSPKAPARTGMFYSNQPQH
TRBJ1-4,TRBV7-2,ASSSRQGENEKLF
TRBJ2-7,TRBV4-1,ARPTTDSYEQY
TRBJ2-7,TRBV4-1,ASSQSLGGSYEQY
TRBJ2-7,TRBV5-4,ASTLRGEQY
TRBJ1-5,TRBV18,ASSLQGGNQPQH
TRBJ1-5,TRBV6-1,ASRERRTVFFSNQPQH
TRBJ1-2,TRBV4-1,ASSQEWGDGYGYT
TRBJ1-5,TRBV19,ASRQGSGVQPQH
TRBJ2-2,TRBV28,ASNRQGAGELF
TRBJ1-4,TRBV19,ASSSSRQGANEKLF
TRBJ2-1,TRBV9,ASSVAGGPYNEQF
TRBJ1-6,TRBV4-3,ASSQQTGTVSPLH
TRBJ2-6,TRBV10-1,ARPLRGQCFSGANVLT
TRBJ1-2,TRBV19,ASRSKGLTDYGYT
TRBJ2-7,TRBV18,ASSLGRDYEQY
TRBJ1-1,TRBV11-2,ASSSRGGGDEAF
TRBJ1-2,TRBV7-2,ASRANRGELRGYT